This T cell receptor beta chain was captured in a study of T cell responses to AZD1222 COVID-19 vaccine. General study results and limits: At study baseline, merely over 5 AZD1222 recipients were seropositive.

Concerning this clone: Its antigen is currently unknown.

The V end lost 1 base, the J end lost 0 bases, and 9 bases lay between the germline ends. Germline V gene sequence: CDR1 SGHVS, CDR2 FNYEAQ. This CDR3 is built from 16 residues. Profiled with immunoSEQ multiplex PCR; TCRdb holds only in-frame clones, not every one. The sample holds about 150,000 clones, 88% seen once. J is TRBJ2-2 and V is TRBV7-6, with no clear D. The sequence was collected from an adult in good health. This material consisted of peripheral blood, taken on day 0 of AZD1222 vaccination. In DNA form, the CDR3 reads TGTGCCAGCAGCTTAGGGGCATCAACGAACACCGGGGAGCTGTTTTTT. This encodes CASSLGASTNTGELFF.